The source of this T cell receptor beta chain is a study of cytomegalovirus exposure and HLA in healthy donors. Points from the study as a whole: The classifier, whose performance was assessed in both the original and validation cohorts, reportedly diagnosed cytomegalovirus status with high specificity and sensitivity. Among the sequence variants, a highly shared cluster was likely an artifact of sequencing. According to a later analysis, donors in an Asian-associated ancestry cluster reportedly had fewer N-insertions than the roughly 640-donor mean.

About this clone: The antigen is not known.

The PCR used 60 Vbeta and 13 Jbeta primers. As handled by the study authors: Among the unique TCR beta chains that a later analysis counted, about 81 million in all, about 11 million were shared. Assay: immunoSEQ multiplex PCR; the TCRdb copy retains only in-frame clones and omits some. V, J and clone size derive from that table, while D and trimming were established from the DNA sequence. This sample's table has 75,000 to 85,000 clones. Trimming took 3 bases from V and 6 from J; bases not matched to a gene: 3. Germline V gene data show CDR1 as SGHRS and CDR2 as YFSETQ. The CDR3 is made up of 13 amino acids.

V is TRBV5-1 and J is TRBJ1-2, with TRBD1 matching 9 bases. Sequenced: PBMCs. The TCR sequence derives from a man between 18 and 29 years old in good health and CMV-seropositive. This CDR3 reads CASSYGDRDGYTF. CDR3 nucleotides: TGCGCCAGCAGCTATGGGGACAGGGATGGCTACACCTTC.